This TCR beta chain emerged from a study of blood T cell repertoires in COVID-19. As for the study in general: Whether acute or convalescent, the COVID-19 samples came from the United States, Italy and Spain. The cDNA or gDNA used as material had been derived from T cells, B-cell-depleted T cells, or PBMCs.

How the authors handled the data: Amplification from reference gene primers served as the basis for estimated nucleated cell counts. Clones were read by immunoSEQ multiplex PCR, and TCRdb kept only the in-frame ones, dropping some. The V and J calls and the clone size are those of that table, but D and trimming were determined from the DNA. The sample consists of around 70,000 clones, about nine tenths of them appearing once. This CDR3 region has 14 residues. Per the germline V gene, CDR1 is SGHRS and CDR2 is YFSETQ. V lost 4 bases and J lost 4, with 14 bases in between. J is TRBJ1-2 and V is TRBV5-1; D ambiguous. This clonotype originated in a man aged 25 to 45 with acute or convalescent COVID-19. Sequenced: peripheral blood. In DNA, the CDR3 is TGCGCCAGCAGCGGAGGTACGGGGATCTATGGCTACACCTTC. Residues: CASSGGTGIYGYTF. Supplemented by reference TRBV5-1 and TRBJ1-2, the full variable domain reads KAGVTQTPRYLIKTRGQQVTLSCSPISGHRSVSWYQQTPGQGLQFLFEYFSETQRNKGNFPGRFSGRQFSNSRSEMNVSTLELGDSALYLCASSGGTGIYGYTFGSGTRLTVV.